This T cell receptor beta chain was recorded in a study of cytomegalovirus exposure and HLA in healthy donors. Study-wide results and caveats: Association of a missense DCLRE1C variant with TCR beta V- and J-gene trimming was reported in a later analysis. Most likely, a cluster of highly shared sequence variants arose as a sequencing artifact.

60 Vbeta and 13 Jbeta primers were used in PCR. TCRdb keeps only in-frame clones here, not all; method: immunoSEQ multiplex PCR. The sample carries roughly 250,000 clones, almost 85% recorded once. The CDR3 is made up of 16 amino acids. With 0 bases removed from V and 2 bases from J, the gap between germline ends came to 11 bases. Germline V gives CDR1 MNHEY, CDR2 SVGAGI. The table lists this clone with a count of one. What it binds is not known. This sequence joins TRBV6-5 and TRBJ1-5; D is perhaps TRBD1 (6 bases). Sequenced: PBMCs. This clonotype was sampled from a middle-aged woman in good health and CMV-seropositive. CDR3 in DNA: TGTGCCAGCAGTTACTCGTTCAGGGGTGGCAATCAGCCCCAGCATTTT. It yields the protein CASSYSFRGGNQPQHF.